The 19 T cell receptor beta chains below were found in one sample sequenced in a study of CD8+CD57+ T cells in acquired aplastic anemia. Profiles of TCR beta VDJ and CDR3 were generated from a genomic DNA template. A single record per CDR3 protein comes from TCRdb applying MiXCR to the reads. The table records about 210,000 distinct CDR3 sequences, 61% of them present only once. Sequencing input: sorted CD4+, CD8+, or CD8+CD57+ T cells (not recorded which) from PBMCs. The receptor set was obtained from a human donor in good health.

The chain has TRBV20-1 and TRBJ2-5; D may be TRBD1 or TRBD2 (7 bases each). The CDR3 contains 14 residues. V was trimmed by 1 base and J by 5 bases, leaving 14 bases between them. Germline CDR1 and CDR2: DFQATT and SNEGSKA (reference sequence). CDR3 sequence: CSARGGGQKETQYF. CDR3 DNA sequence: TGCAGTGCTAGAGGGGGGGGACAGAAGGAGACCCAGTACTTC.

As regards this clonotype: Since no conserved phenylalanine or tryptophan closes the CDR3, a read error is the likely cause. The chain couples TRBV7-2 to TRBJ1-2; 8 bases fit TRBD1. Germline V gives CDR1 SGHTA, CDR2 FQGNSA. V trimming: 4 bases; J trimming: 7 bases; junction bases outside the gene matches: 14. This CDR3 region has 16 residues. The CDR3 here is CASSSRSQGGAAGYTL. The DNA for the CDR3 is TGTGCCAGCAGCTCCCGGTCACAGGGGGGGGCAGCTGGCTACACCCTC.

This clonotype was recorded many times. The CDR3 DNA reads as TGTGCCAGCAGCGGTGGACTAGCGGGGCTAACCTACAATGAGCAGTTCTTC. It yields the protein CASSGGLAGLTYNEQFF. This sequence joins TRBV11-2 and TRBJ2-1; 12 bases are a match to TRBD2. The germline CDR1 and CDR2 sequences are SGHAT and FQNNGV. The CDR3 extends over 17 amino acids. The V gene end was trimmed by 5 bases and the J gene end by 2 bases; junction bases not matched to a gene: 7.

This rearrangement joins TRBV7-3 to TRBJ2-2; 10 bases are shared with TRBD1. CDR1 and CDR2 (germline): SGHTA, FQGTGA. Unmatched junction bases numbered 8, after V lost 5 bases and J lost 5 bases. The CDR3 loop spans 16 amino acids. CDR3 nucleotides: TGTGCCAGCAGCCTAGCCGGGACAGGGGTTACCGGGGAGCTGTTTTTT. Protein product: CASSLAGTGVTGELFF.

This clonotype was found many times. CDR3 nucleotide sequence: TGCAGTGCTAGAGATCTATTGGGACAGGGGGCCGGGGAGCTGTTTTTT. Protein sequence: CSARDLLGQGAGELFF. The rearrangement uses TRBV20-1 and TRBJ2-2; 11 bases fit TRBD1. The CDR3 contains 16 residues. The V gene end was trimmed by 0 bases and the J gene end by 6 bases; junction bases not matched to a gene: 6. Germline V gene lookup returns CDR1 DFQATT and CDR2 SNEGSKA (reference sequence).

This clonotype occurred many times. The chain has TRBV25-1 and TRBJ1-2, with 7 bases identical to TRBD1. V was pared by 4 bases and J by 7 bases, with 9 bases of the junction left unmatched. Germline V gene data show CDR1 as MGHDK and CDR2 as SYGVNS. The CDR3 runs to 14 residues. In DNA, the CDR3 is TGTGCCAGCAGTGCCCAGACAGGGCGGGGTGGCTACACCTTC. Amino acids: CASSAQTGRGGYTF.

The V gene is TRBV2, the J gene TRBJ2-7; D remains ambiguous. V gave up 1 base and J gave up 5 bases, with 9 bases separating them. The CDR3 has 13 amino acids. The germline V gene encodes CDR1 SNHLY and CDR2 FYNNEI. CDR3 nucleotide sequence: TGTGCCAGCAGTGAAGGACTCGCAAACGAGCAGTACTTC. This translates into CASSEGLANEQYF.

This chain's CDR3 is CASSEPPDRSNSPLHF. The DNA for the CDR3 is TGTGCCAGCAGTGAACCCCCAGACAGGTCTAATTCACCCCTCCACTTT. V usage is TRBV2 and J usage is TRBJ1-6; TRBD1 might be the D (6 bases). The CDR3 is 16 amino acids. Trimming removed 2 bases from V and 6 bases from J, with 14 bases in between. The germline gives CDR1 SNHLY, CDR2 FYNNEI.

This chain joins TRBV7-6 and TRBJ2-3; possibly TRBD1 for D (5 bases). Germline V gene sequence: CDR1 SGHVS, CDR2 FNYEAQ. The CDR3 covers 16 residues. V shed 1 base and J shed 0 bases, with 11 bases lying between them. The CDR3 nucleotides are TGTGCCAGCAGCTTAGAGGGGTTAGCAAGCACAGATACGCAGTATTTT. This translates into CASSLEGLASTDTQYF.

This clonotype was counted a few times. The chain combines TRBV11-2 with TRBJ2-7; 9 bases agree with TRBD2. There are 16 residues in the CDR3. After removal of 2 bases from V and 1 base from J, the junction contained 6 bases not matched to a gene. In germline, CDR1 is SGHAT, CDR2 FQNNGV. The CDR3 bases are TGTGCCAGCAGCTTAACTCGGGCGGGAGGGTCCTACGAGCAGTACTTC. Translated: CASSLTRAGGSYEQYF. Supplemented by reference TRBV11-2 and TRBJ2-7, the full variable domain reads EAGVAQSPRYKIIEKRQSVAFWCNPISGHATLYWYQQILGQGPKLLIQFQNNGVVDDSQLPKDRFSAERLKGVDSTLKIQPAKLEDSAVYLCASSLTRAGGSYEQYFGPGTRLTVT.

This chain joins TRBV12-3 or TRBV12-4 and TRBJ2-1, with 8 bases identical to TRBD2. The CDR3 has 17 residues. Losses at the gene ends were 6 bases for V and 6 bases for J; bases not matched to a gene: 16. The CDR3 DNA is TGTGCCAGCAGCCGTCTAGCGGGCATAGGTAATGGCAATGAGCAGTTCTTC. Translation gives CASSRLAGIGNGNEQFF.

The chain has TRBV20-1 and TRBJ2-1, with D uncertain. V was clipped by 0 bases and J by 3 bases, with 6 bases between them. CDR1 and CDR2 (germline): DFQATT, SNEGSKA (reference sequence). CDR3 length: 13 amino acids. The CDR3 spells CSARDKDYNEQFF. Here the CDR3 DNA reads TGCAGTGCTAGAGATAAGGACTACAATGAGCAGTTCTTC.

This clonotype has a count of ten or more. V is TRBV11-2 and J is TRBJ1-2, with D uncertain. The germline V and J ends were trimmed by 5 bases and 3 bases, with 4 bases remaining between them. This CDR3 is built from 11 residues. CDR1 SGHAT and CDR2 FQNNGV come from the germline V gene. CDR3 residues: CASSRDYGYTF. The CDR3 region has the DNA TGTGCCAGCAGCCGGGACTATGGCTACACCTTC. Variable domain in full (rest from reference TRBV11-2 and TRBJ1-2): EAGVAQSPRYKIIEKRQSVAFWCNPISGHATLYWYQQILGQGPKLLIQFQNNGVVDDSQLPKDRFSAERLKGVDSTLKIQPAKLEDSAVYLCASSRDYGYTFGSGTRLTVV.

J is TRBJ2-5 and V is TRBV7-2; no reliable D call. This CDR3 contains 13 residues. The germline gives CDR1 SGHTA, CDR2 FQGNSA. The germline V and J ends were trimmed by 2 bases and 5 bases, with 9 bases remaining between them. The CDR3 region is CASSLLAYETQYF. CDR3 nucleotides: TGTGCCAGCAGCTTATTGGCCTACGAGACCCAGTACTTC.

This clonotype was picked up many times. The rearrangement links TRBV7-9 to TRBJ2-1; 8 nucleotides line up with TRBD2. Germline V gene sequence: CDR1 SEHNR, CDR2 FQNEAQ (reference sequence). J gave up 2 bases and V 5 bases, and 8 bases lay outside the gene matches. CDR3 length equals 16 residues. The CDR3: CASSQTTSETYNEQFF. CDR3 bases: TGTGCCAGCAGCCAAACGACTAGCGAAACCTACAATGAGCAGTTCTTC.

The rearrangement links TRBV5-6 to TRBJ2-7, with 8 positions matching TRBD2. J lost 7 bases, V lost 4 bases, and 10 bases had no gene match. Germline CDR1 SGHDT, CDR2 YYEEEE. The CDR3 spans 14 residues. The DNA for the CDR3 is TGTGCCAGCAGCATTAGCGGGGCAAAGCCAGAGCAGTACTTC. This gives the protein CASSISGAKPEQYF.

The chain couples TRBV11-2 to TRBJ1-1, with no clear D. The V end was cut by 4 bases, the J end by 4 bases, with 19 bases between. The germline CDR1 and CDR2 sequences are SGHAT and FQNNGV. This CDR3 is 16 amino acids long. The CDR3 nucleotides read TGTGCCAGCAGCTCCCCGTATCAGGAGTCCCTCACTGAAGCTTTCTTT. Its translation is CASSSPYQESLTEAFF.

This sequence joins TRBV7-9 and TRBJ2-5; D remains ambiguous. V was cut by 3 bases and J by 2 bases, with 10 bases left in between. The CDR3 sequence is 14 residues long. Germline V CDR1 and CDR2: SEHNR, FQNEAQ (reference sequence). The CDR3 here is CASSFRDPQETQYF. In DNA, the CDR3 is TGTGCCAGCAGCTTTAGAGATCCACAAGAGACCCAGTACTTC.

Many counts were recorded for this clonotype. The chain joins TRBV7-8 to TRBJ2-3, with TRBD2 as a possible D gene (5 bases). Germline V gene lookup returns CDR1 SGHVS and CDR2 FQNEAQ. The CDR3 extends over 16 amino acids. V gave up 3 bases and J gave up 2 bases, with 15 bases separating them. Written as DNA, the CDR3 is TGTGCCAGCAGCTTGGGTCCAGCGGATGACACAGATACGCAGTATTTT. Its protein is CASSLGPADDTDTQYF.